Reported below is one T cell receptor beta chain. Its specificity is unknown. The CDR3 runs 15 residues. Germline CDR1 and CDR2: DFQATT and SNEGSKA (reference sequence). J lost 8 bases, V lost 0 bases, and 8 bases had no gene match. The sample comes from a study of T cell repertoires in cytomegalovirus infection. TCRdb redid the calling of the reads with MiXCR, one entry per CDR3 protein. The data show some 500,000 distinct CDR3 sequences, with roughly a third seen just once and roughly a sixth held by the top ten. This sequence originates from a human donor in good health (CMV status not recorded). Some clones in this sample may be carry-over from other donors' samples. Sequencing used cultured PBMCs, obtained from culture after CMV antigen stimulation. This rearrangement joins TRBV20-1 to TRBJ2-2; 8 bases are shared with TRBD2. This CDR3 is CSARDSREGAGELFF. The CDR3 DNA is TGCAGTGCTAGAGATTCCCGGGAGGGAGCTGGGGAGCTGTTTTTT.